These 32 T cell receptor beta chains originate from one sample sequenced in a study of graft-versus-host responses after intestinal transplantation. The method was immunoSEQ multiplex PCR; TCRdb's version includes in-frame clones alone and lacks a portion of them. The data contain some 120,000 clones, 75% to 95% of them singletons. For these receptors, no antigen is known. The specimen was unstimulated CD4+ T cells sorted from spleen or lymph node cells, collected before intestinal transplant. These receptors originate from a human donor who received an intestinal transplant.

This clone appeared a few times. The chain couples TRBV29-1 to TRBJ1-1; tentatively, D is TRBD1 (5 bases). The CDR3 consists of 11 residues. The ends were cut back, 5 bases at V and 5 bases at J, with 9 bases in the middle. Germline V gene sequence: CDR1 SQVTM, CDR2 ANQGSEA. The CDR3 spells CSVPGGTEAFF. CDR3 coding DNA: TGCAGCGTTCCGGGGGGGACTGAAGCTTTCTTT.

This clone was seen only once. The chain combines TRBV6-5 with TRBJ1-2; TRBD1 matches 7 bases. Germline loops: CDR1 MNHEY, CDR2 SVGAGI. V trimming: 4 bases; J trimming: 2 bases; junction bases outside the gene matches: 10. This CDR3 is built from 16 residues. CDR3 sequence reads: CASSSAGTALNYGYTF. CDR3 nucleotide sequence: TGTGCCAGCAGTTCAGCCGGGACAGCGCTAAACTATGGCTACACCTTC.

This clone was seen only a few times. The CDR3 region has the DNA TGTGCCAGCAGGCCAGGGGGCTCTGGGGCCAACGTCCTGACTTTC. This translates into CASRPGGSGANVLTF. This chain connects TRBV6-1 to TRBJ2-6, with TRBD1 matching over 7 bases. This CDR3 spans 15 amino acids. CDR1 is MNHNS and CDR2 is SASEGT in the germline V gene. V shed 6 bases, J shed 0 bases, and the junction held 2 bases outside the gene matches.

The chain links TRBV10-2 to TRBJ2-5; D is unresolved. V was cut by 3 bases and J by 1 base, with 18 bases left in between. Germline V gene lookup returns CDR1 WSHSY and CDR2 SAAADI. This CDR3 has 17 amino acids. The CDR3 loop is CASSDPTQSKPQETQYF. For the CDR3, the DNA is TGCGCCAGCAGTGACCCCACCCAGTCCAAACCCCAAGAGACCCAGTACTTC.

The rearrangement links TRBV5-5 to TRBJ1-1; D may be TRBD1 (5 bases). The CDR3 is 14 amino acids. V was cut by 0 bases and J by 0 bases, with 6 bases left in between. Germline CDR1 reads SGHKS; CDR2 reads YYEKEE (reference sequence). CDR3 residues: CASSLVTVNTEAFF. CDR3 coding DNA: TGTGCCAGCAGCTTGGTGACAGTGAACACTGAAGCTTTCTTT.

The V gene is TRBV18, the J gene TRBJ2-1, with 7 nucleotides matching TRBD2. Germline V gene lookup returns CDR1 KGHSH and CDR2 LQKENI. V gave up 8 bases and J gave up 4 bases; unmatched junction bases: 11. This CDR3 comprises 15 residues. CDR3 loop: CASTEILAAYNEQFF. CDR3 nucleotide sequence: TGTGCCAGCACCGAGATTCTAGCGGCTTACAATGAGCAGTTCTTC.

CDR3: CAWSLGSSYEQYF. The CDR3 region has the DNA TGTGCCTGGAGTCTAGGTAGCTCCTACGAGCAGTACTTC. The chain couples TRBV30 to TRBJ2-7, with D unresolved. This CDR3 region has 13 residues. The germline CDR1 and CDR2 sequences are GTSNPN and SVGIG (reference sequence). Trimming stripped 2 bases from V and 0 bases from J, with 8 bases between.

The chain carries TRBV30 and TRBJ2-6; the match to TRBD1 covers 9 bases. The V and J ends lost 3 bases and 1 base, in that order; junction bases with no gene match: 25. The CDR3 contains 23 residues. The V gene's germline CDR1 is GTSNPN and CDR2 SVGIG (reference sequence). This CDR3 reads CAWSPLAGQGLPRIPSGANVLTF. The CDR3 DNA reads TGTGCCTGGAGCCCCTTGGCGGGACAGGGTCTCCCCCGAATCCCATCTGGGGCCAACGTCCTGACTTTC.

This clone has a single count. This sequence joins TRBV2 and TRBJ2-3; TRBD2 aligns across 8 bases. V trimming: 7 bases; J trimming: 5 bases; junction bases outside the gene matches: 8. CDR1 and CDR2 (germline): SNHLY, FYNNEI. CDR3 length: 14 amino acids. The CDR3 loop is CASMRAGVGDTQYF. In DNA form, the CDR3 reads TGTGCCAGCATGCGAGCGGGAGTTGGAGATACGCAGTATTTT.

The rearrangement links TRBV19 to TRBJ1-3; 8 bases map to TRBD1. The ends lost 7 bases at V and 4 bases at J; junction bases unmatched: 6. Germline CDR1 and CDR2: LNHDA and SQIVND (reference sequence). The CDR3 runs to 14 residues. This CDR3 reads CASTDRGSGNTIYF. CDR3 bases: TGTGCCAGTACCGACAGGGGTTCCGGAAACACCATATATTTT.

CDR3 coding DNA: TGTGCCAGCAGTGACAGGGCCGGAGATACGCAGTATTTT. This codes for CASSDRAGDTQYF. The chain uses TRBV27 and TRBJ2-3; 7 bases are shared with TRBD1. Trimming removed 5 bases from V and 5 bases from J; junction bases left unmatched: 4. This CDR3 spans 13 amino acids. In germline, CDR1 is MNHEY, CDR2 SMNVEV (reference sequence).

In regard to this clone: In the same sample, other DNA sequences code for this CDR3. This chain links TRBV18 with TRBJ2-7, with D maybe TRBD2 (5 bases). Germline V gene data show CDR1 as KGHSH and CDR2 as LQKENI. The CDR3 spans 14 residues. V was shortened by 0 bases and J by 3 bases, with 9 bases between the two germline ends. CDR3 in amino acids: CASSPPSGSYEQYF. In DNA form, the CDR3 reads TGTGCCAGCTCACCACCGTCGGGGAGCTACGAGCAGTACTTC.

The CDR3 nucleotides read TGTGCCAGCAGTGGAACGGGAAGGCGCTACGAGCAGTACTTC. This translates into CASSGTGRRYEQYF. The chain has TRBV2 and TRBJ2-7; perhaps TRBD2 as D (5 bases). V was clipped by 4 bases and J by 3 bases, with 13 bases between them. The CDR3 length is 14 residues. In germline, CDR1 is SNHLY, CDR2 FYNNEI.

The J gene is TRBJ1-2, the V gene TRBV18; the D gene is possibly TRBD1 (6 bases). Trimming cost V 3 bases and J 2 bases, with 7 bases left between them. From germline, CDR1 is KGHSH and CDR2 LQKENI. CDR3 length: 13 residues. The DNA of the CDR3 is TGTGCCAGCTCACCCGACAGGAACTATGGCTACACCTTC. Translating it yields CASSPDRNYGYTF.

The chain uses TRBV5-1 and TRBJ1-5; D is unresolved. The CDR3 is made up of 14 amino acids. V lost 4 bases and J 5 bases, leaving 13 bases between the germline ends. CDR1 is SGHRS, CDR2 YFSETQ, per germline. CDR3 region: CASSPNSGDQPQHF. CDR3 in DNA: TGCGCCAGCAGCCCCAACAGCGGGGATCAGCCCCAGCATTTT.

This chain joins TRBV27 and TRBJ2-6; D may be TRBD2 (6 bases). The CDR3 loop spans 16 amino acids. Germline CDR1 and CDR2: MNHEY and SMNVEV (reference sequence). Trimming stripped 3 bases from V and 0 bases from J, with 9 bases between. Written as DNA, the CDR3 is TGTGCCAGCAGTTTCCAGGGAGGCTCTGGGGCCAACGTCCTGACTTTC. This encodes CASSFQGGSGANVLTF.

V is TRBV5-1 and J is TRBJ1-2; 9 nucleotides line up with TRBD1. Germline V gives CDR1 SGHRS, CDR2 YFSETQ. The CDR3 extends over 15 amino acids. The V segment lost 0 bases and the J segment 7 bases; nucleotides outside the gene matches: 7. CDR3 region: CASSLEGQGGGGYTF. The CDR3 DNA follows: TGCGCCAGCAGCTTGGAGGGACAGGGCGGCGGTGGCTACACCTTC.

CDR3 sequence: CASSYSASSETQYF. The DNA for the CDR3 is TGTGCCAGCAGTTACTCTGCTAGTTCAGAGACCCAGTACTTC. This chain links TRBV6-6 with TRBJ2-5; D unresolved. Germline V gene data show CDR1 as MNHNY and CDR2 as SVGAGI (reference sequence). V lost 0 bases to trimming and J lost 4 bases, with 9 bases between them. The CDR3 sequence is 14 residues long.

About this clone itself: This CDR3 is also generated by other DNA sequences in the sample. This chain uses TRBV30 with TRBJ2-1, with D hard to call. The CDR3 has 11 residues. Germline CDR1 is GTSNPN and CDR2 is SVGIG (reference sequence). V was cut by 3 bases and J by 7 bases, with 7 bases left in between. The CDR3 bases are TGTGCCTGGAGCCTAGAGAATGAGCAGTTCTTC. Its translation is CAWSLENEQFF.

This rearrangement joins TRBV5-1 to TRBJ2-1, with D unresolved. Trimming pared 3 bases from V and 14 bases from J, leaving 27 bases between. The CDR3 has 16 amino acids. CDR1 and CDR2 from the germline V gene are SGHRS and YFSETQ. For the CDR3, the DNA is TGCGCCAGCAGCTCGGCCTACTCTAGATTCTCTCCCGAGGAGTTCTTC. The encoded protein is CASSSAYSRFSPEEFF.

This chain joins TRBV7-6 and TRBJ2-3; 8 bases map to TRBD2. Trimming removed 6 bases from V and 2 bases from J; junction bases left unmatched: 10. CDR1 is SGHVS and CDR2 is FNYEAQ in the germline V gene. This CDR3 has 16 residues. CDR3 region: CASSPLRGEDTDTQYF. CDR3 nucleotides: TGTGCCAGCAGTCCCTTGCGGGGGGAAGACACAGATACGCAGTATTTT.

The CDR3 bases are TGTGCCAGCAGCCCGGAGGGGCTAGCGGTCTACAATGAGCAGTTCTTC. It specifies CASSPEGLAVYNEQFF. The genes are TRBV4-2 and TRBJ2-1, with 7 bases fitting TRBD2. The CDR3 runs 16 residues. CDR1 and CDR2 from the germline V gene are LGHNA and YNFKEQ. Germline trimming cut 4 bases from V and 3 bases from J; bases unmatched to any gene: 9.

The J gene is TRBJ2-5, the V gene TRBV18, with TRBD2 identical over 10 bases. Per the germline V gene, CDR1 is KGHSH and CDR2 is LQKENI. The length of the CDR3 is 17 residues. The trim removed 3 bases at V and 5 bases at J, leaving 12 bases unmatched. The CDR3 sequence is CASSPIAQRGGRETQYF. The CDR3 DNA is TGTGCCAGCTCACCGATAGCCCAGCGGGGGGGCCGGGAGACCCAGTACTTC.

This chain links TRBV12-5 with TRBJ1-5, with 9 nucleotides matching TRBD1. CDR1 and CDR2 from the germline V gene are LGHNT and FRNRAP. With V trimmed by 7 bases and J by 3 bases, 7 bases remained unmatched. The CDR3 runs 15 residues. In DNA form, the CDR3 reads TGTGCTAGTGCTAAAGGACAGGGGTACAATCAGCCCCAGCATTTT. It encodes CASAKGQGYNQPQHF.

This chain joins TRBV7-8 and TRBJ2-7; TRBD2 matches at 10 bases. The CDR3 has 19 residues. Trimming cost V 5 bases and J 3 bases; bases outside gene matches: 19. Germline V gives CDR1 SGHVS, CDR2 FQNEAQ. The CDR3 is CASSAPTGSPSGGYYEQYF. The CDR3 nucleotides read TGTGCCAGCAGCGCCCCGACAGGCTCTCCTAGCGGGGGATACTACGAGCAGTACTTC.

The chain is built from TRBV7-9 and TRBJ1-3; 7 bases map to TRBD1. The CDR3 is 15 residues long. J lost 1 base, V lost 3 bases, and 3 bases had no gene match. CDR1 and CDR2 (germline): SEHNR, FQNEAQ (reference sequence). CDR3 sequence (DNA): TGTGCCAGCAGCTTGGTCAGGGGGTCTGGAAACACCATATATTTT. Its protein product is CASSLVRGSGNTIYF. Supplemented by reference TRBV7-9 and TRBJ1-3, the full variable domain reads DTGVSQNPRHKITKRGQNVTFRCDPISEHNRLYWYRQTLGQGPEFLTYFQNEAQLEKSRLLSDRFSAERPKGSFSTLEIQRTEQGDSAMYLCASSLVRGSGNTIYFGEGSWLTVV.

The rearrangement links TRBV11-2 to TRBJ2-7; D is perhaps TRBD1 (5 bases). The CDR3 totals 15 residues. CDR1 is SGHAT, CDR2 FQNNGV, per germline. The ends were cut back, 1 base at V and 4 bases at J, with 14 bases in the middle. CDR3 DNA sequence: TGTGCCAGCAGCTTAGTCTCGACAGACTTTTACGAGCAGTACTTC. The encoded protein is CASSLVSTDFYEQYF.

The chain employs TRBV6-1 and TRBJ2-7; 9 bases line up with TRBD2. The CDR3 sequence is 13 residues long. The trim removed 1 base at V and 7 bases at J, leaving 2 bases unmatched. In germline, CDR1 is MNHNS, CDR2 SASEGT. This CDR3 reads CASSEVAGVEQYF. Written as DNA, the CDR3 is TGTGCCAGCAGTGAAGTAGCGGGGGTTGAGCAGTACTTC.

This sequence joins TRBV28 and TRBJ2-3, with 11 bases matching TRBD2. Germline values: CDR1 MDHEN, CDR2 SYDVKM. The CDR3 is 14 amino acids. V lost 6 bases, J lost 4 bases, and 3 bases stayed unmatched. The CDR3 region is CASRGTSGADTQYF. CDR3 DNA sequence: TGTGCCAGCAGGGGGACTAGCGGTGCAGATACGCAGTATTTT.

The genes are TRBV28 and TRBJ1-2; tentatively, D is TRBD1 (6 bases). This CDR3 comprises 15 residues. V lost 5 bases and J 5 bases, leaving 18 bases between the germline ends. CDR1 and CDR2 (germline): MDHEN, SYDVKM. Written as DNA, the CDR3 is TGTGCCAGCAGTCGGGGGGGCGATCGTCGGTATGGCTACACCTTC. Translation: CASSRGGDRRYGYTF.

The chain carries TRBV9 and TRBJ2-1, with TRBD1 identical over 7 bases. The CDR3 is 15 amino acids. With 2 bases clipped from V and 1 base from J, the junction kept 3 bases outside the gene matches. Per the germline V gene, CDR1 is SGDLS and CDR2 is YYNGEE. The CDR3 sequence: CASSVTGVSYNEQFF. The DNA for the CDR3 is TGTGCCAGCAGCGTTACAGGGGTTTCCTACAATGAGCAGTTCTTC.

This chain connects TRBV10-3 to TRBJ1-2; 8 bases line up with TRBD1. With 5 bases clipped from V and 5 bases from J, the junction kept 10 bases outside the gene matches. CDR1 and CDR2 from the germline V gene are ENHRY and SYGVKD. The CDR3 has 15 amino acids. Here the CDR3 DNA reads TGTGCCATCAGTCAATCCCAGGGGGCGTTATATGGCTACACCTTC. As protein: CAISQSQGALYGYTF.